The next 9 T cell receptor beta chains were all read from a single sample in a study of shared clonotypes between healthy human individuals. Terminally differentiated effector memory CD45RA+ cells were excluded from the naive CD8 cells, which were CD45RO-negative and positively selected for CCR7. The assay was immunoSEQ multiplex PCR, and TCRdb's table has in-frame clones only and misses some. The sample shows just over 2,000,000 clones, roughly 94% of them seen only once. The specimen was naive CD8+ T cells sorted from blood. All receptors derive from a man between 18 and 29 years old in good health.

This chain joins TRBV7-2 and TRBJ1-5; 8 nucleotides agree with TRBD1. V shed 2 bases and J 10 bases; nucleotides not matched to a gene: 10. This CDR3 comprises 15 residues. Germline V gene lookup returns CDR1 SGHTA and CDR2 FQGNSA. The chain's CDR3 is CASSLMTGALRPQHF. CDR3 coding DNA: TGTGCCAGCAGCTTAATGACAGGGGCCCTTCGACCCCAGCATTTT.

The V and J genes are TRBV30 and TRBJ1-5, with D possibly being TRBD1 (6 bases). The CDR3 totals 15 residues. CDR1 GTSNPN and CDR2 SVGIG come from the germline V gene (reference sequence). Trimming cost V 1 base and J 4 bases, with 14 bases left between them. The CDR3 DNA is TGTGCCTGGAGTGCCGTGGCGGGGGCGAATCAGCCCCAGCATTTT. This encodes CAWSAVAGANQPQHF.

This clone occurred a few times. The rearrangement uses TRBV4-1 and TRBJ1-5; possible D gene TRBD1, 5 bases. Trimming removed 0 bases from V and 8 bases from J, with 11 bases in between. Germline assignment: CDR1 MGHRA and CDR2 YSYEKL. CDR3 size: 14 residues. CDR3 DNA: TGCGCCAGCAGCCAAGATCCAGGGACGGAGCCCCAGCATTTT. It specifies CASSQDPGTEPQHF.

The rearrangement uses TRBV7-6 and TRBJ2-7, with 8 bases fitting TRBD1. The CDR3 is 16 amino acids. V dropped 6 bases and J dropped 0; count of bases not matched to a gene: 10. Germline V lookup: CDR1 SGHVS, CDR2 FNYEAQ. CDR3 sequence reads: CASSPTGTGLSYEQYF. The CDR3, as DNA: TGTGCCAGCAGTCCGACCGGGACAGGACTCTCCTACGAGCAGTACTTC.

The chain is built from TRBV19 and TRBJ2-1, with D possibly being TRBD1 (5 bases). In germline, CDR1 is LNHDA, CDR2 SQIVND (reference sequence). V was shortened by 1 base and J by 8 bases, with 15 bases between the two germline ends. The CDR3 length is 15 residues. The CDR3 bases are TGTGCCAGTAGTATAGCCCAGGGAATACTCGATGAGCAGTTCTTC. Translation: CASSIAQGILDEQFF.

J is TRBJ2-7 and V is TRBV28, with D perhaps matching TRBD1 (6 bases). The length of the CDR3 is 17 residues. Germline V gene lookup returns CDR1 MDHEN and CDR2 SYDVKM. Trimming pared 2 bases from V and 0 bases from J, leaving 17 bases between. CDR3 sequence reads: CASSLPPRMDSSYEQYF. Here the CDR3 DNA reads TGTGCCAGCAGTTTACCGCCGAGAATGGACAGCTCCTACGAGCAGTACTTC.

This clone was picked up one time. J is TRBJ2-5 and V is TRBV7-9, with D unclear. CDR3 length equals 14 residues. Germline CDR1 and CDR2: SEHNR and FQNEAQ (reference sequence). V lost 5 bases to trimming and J lost 1 base, with 11 bases between them. In DNA form, the CDR3 reads TGTGCCAGCAGCCCAGCATTGACCCAAGAGACCCAGTACTTC. This translates into CASSPALTQETQYF.

This rearrangement joins TRBV4-1 to TRBJ2-5; D remains ambiguous. CDR1 and CDR2 (germline): MGHRA, YSYEKL. The CDR3 sequence is 14 residues long. Trimming took off 3 bases at V and 1 base at J, with 9 bases between the two ends. For the CDR3, the DNA is TGCGCCAGCAGCCAGTCCACCTTCCAAGAGACCCAGTACTTC. This encodes CASSQSTFQETQYF.

The chain employs TRBV7-9 and TRBJ1-6; TRBD1 matches 7 bases. The trim removed 5 bases at V and 10 bases at J, leaving 14 bases unmatched. The germline V gene has CDR1 SEHNR and CDR2 FQNEAQ (reference sequence). The CDR3 is made up of 16 amino acids. The CDR3 nucleotides read TGTGCCAGCAGCCCAATAGATACAGGGGAGGAATCACCCCTCCACTTT. Its translation is CASSPIDTGEESPLHF.